The next 25 T cell receptor beta chains were all read from a single sample in a study of blood T cells in healthy people across ages. With a J-beta primer mix and a sample-barcoded 5' primer, a second PCR ran about 6 to 11 cycles. Each CDR3 protein gets one entry after TCRdb re-called the 5' RACE reads with MiXCR. Among about 730,000 distinct CDR3 sequences, roughly 43% were seen once, and the ten largest hold 20% to 25%. Sequencing was carried out using blood. These receptors all come from a woman aged 60 to 75 in good health.

V gene TRBV10-3 combines with J gene TRBJ2-7; 14 bases match TRBD2. Germline loops: CDR1 ENHRY, CDR2 SYGVKD. The length of the CDR3 is 16 residues. The V segment lost 8 bases and the J segment 0 bases; nucleotides outside the gene matches: 6. DNA of the CDR3: TGTGCCATCGGGACTAGCGGGAGATCCGTCTCCTACGAGCAGTACTTC. Translation gives CAIGTSGRSVSYEQYF.

This clonotype was counted ten times or more. This chain joins TRBV29-1 and TRBJ2-7; TRBD1 aligns across 7 bases. Germline V CDR1 and CDR2: SQVTM, ANQGSEA. The CDR3 is 13 residues long. V trimming: 4 bases; J trimming: 1 base; junction bases outside the gene matches: 4. The CDR3 here is CSVVDRTSYEQYF. The DNA for the CDR3 is TGCAGCGTTGTGGACAGGACTTCCTACGAGCAGTACTTC.

The rearrangement joins TRBV7-2 to TRBJ2-7, with TRBD2 matching 8 bases. Per germline, CDR1 SGHTA and CDR2 FQGNSA. The CDR3 is 18 amino acids. With 1 base clipped from V and 2 bases from J, the junction kept 13 bases outside the gene matches. This CDR3 reads CASSLGPSGRSTPYEQYF. CDR3 DNA sequence: TGTGCCAGCAGCTTAGGACCTAGCGGGCGCTCCACTCCCTACGAGCAGTACTTC. Full variable domain (missing parts from reference TRBV7-2 and TRBJ2-7): GAGVSQSPSNKVTEKGKDVELRCDPISGHTALYWYRQSLGQGLEFLIYFQGNSAPDKSGLPSDRFSAERTGGSVSTLTIQRTQQEDSAVYLCASSLGPSGRSTPYEQYFGPGTRLTVT.

This clonotype was recorded at least ten times. This chain joins TRBV9 and TRBJ2-6; no reliable D call. V was trimmed by 6 bases and J by 0 bases, leaving 4 bases between them. Germline V gene sequence: CDR1 SGDLS, CDR2 YYNGEE. The CDR3 length is 13 residues. The CDR3 DNA sequence: TGTGCCAGCACCCGCTCTGGGGCCAACGTCCTGACTTTC. Translating it yields CASTRSGANVLTF.

This chain uses TRBV7-3 with TRBJ2-6; no reliable D call. CDR1 SGHTA and CDR2 FQGTGA come from the germline V gene. Between the trimmed V and J ends, which lost 5 bases and 1 base, there was a span of 9 bases. This CDR3 spans 15 amino acids. The CDR3 DNA sequence: TGTGCCAGCAGCGTCGCATTATCTGGGGCCAACGTCCTGACTTTC. This codes for CASSVALSGANVLTF. The full variable domain, rest sourced from reference TRBV7-3 and TRBJ2-6, is GAGVSQTPSNKVTEKGKYVELRCDPISGHTALYWYRQSLGQGPEFLIYFQGTGAADDSGLPNDRFFAVRPEGSVSTLKIQRTERGDSAVYLCASSVALSGANVLTFGAGSRLTVL.

The chain employs TRBV7-9 and TRBJ2-1; tentative D call: TRBD2 (5 bases). V was shortened by 9 bases and J by 4 bases, with 16 bases between the two germline ends. The CDR3 runs 14 residues. Germline values: CDR1 SEHNR, CDR2 FQNEAQ (reference sequence). DNA for the CDR3: TGTGCCAGTCGATGGGAGTCTCAGTACAATGAGCAGTTCTTC. Its protein is CASRWESQYNEQFF. Variable domain in full (rest from reference TRBV7-9 and TRBJ2-1): DTGVSQNPRHKITKRGQNVTFRCDPISEHNRLYWYRQTLGQGPEFLTYFQNEAQLEKSRLLSDRFSAERPKGSFSTLEIQRTEQGDSAMYLCASRWESQYNEQFFGPGTRLTVL.

This clonotype was observed a handful of times. V is TRBV12-3 or TRBV12-4 and J is TRBJ2-5; D unclear. There are 12 residues in the CDR3. V lost 3 bases and J 4 bases, leaving 6 bases between the germline ends. The CDR3 DNA sequence: TGTGCCAGCAGTTTTCTCCGAGAGACCCAGTACTTC. Encoded protein: CASSFLRETQYF.

This chain connects TRBV3-1 to TRBJ1-2; D gene unclear. CDR1 is LGHDT, CDR2 YNNKEL, per germline (reference sequence). The V end lost 5 bases, the J end lost 5 bases, and 9 bases lay between the germline ends. CDR3 length: 12 amino acids. The CDR3 coding sequence is TGTGCCAGCAGCTTACAGACATATGGCTACACCTTC. Its protein is CASSLQTYGYTF.

The DNA for the CDR3 is TGCAGCTTCACTAGCGGGGGGGCGCGCGGGGAGCTGTTTTTT. Its protein product is CSFTSGGARGELFF. The rearrangement links TRBV29-1 to TRBJ2-2, with 13 bases aligning to TRBD2. The CDR3 extends over 14 amino acids. After removal of 8 bases from V and 7 bases from J, the junction contained 7 bases not matched to a gene. CDR1 is SQVTM and CDR2 is ANQGSEA in the germline V gene.

This clonotype was detected only once. This chain connects TRBV5-1 to TRBJ2-3; 7 bases fit TRBD2. This CDR3 comprises 13 residues. The germline gives CDR1 SGHRS, CDR2 YFSETQ. Germline trimming cut 0 bases from V and 8 bases from J; bases unmatched to any gene: 3. CDR3 loop: CASSLAAGATQYF. CDR3 bases: TGCGCCAGCAGCTTGGCGGCGGGAGCTACGCAGTATTTT.

The chain employs TRBV27 and TRBJ1-2; D is unresolved. The CDR3 contains 16 residues. Germline CDR1 is MNHEY and CDR2 is SMNVEV (reference sequence). The ends were cut back, 7 bases at V and 2 bases at J, with 20 bases in the middle. CDR3 sequence: CASITEGRGTNYGYTF. CDR3 nucleotides: TGTGCCAGCATCACCGAAGGGAGAGGCACAAACTATGGCTACACCTTC.

This clonotype was detected a few times. The rearrangement uses TRBV7-3 and TRBJ2-2; possible D gene TRBD2, 6 bases. CDR3 length: 15 amino acids. Germline CDR1 and CDR2: SGHTA and FQGTGA. V was trimmed by 1 base and J by 7 bases, leaving 13 bases between them. This CDR3 reads CASSLRLDGSGELFF. CDR3 bases: TGTGCCAGCAGCTTAAGGCTGGACGGGAGCGGGGAGCTGTTTTTT.

This clonotype was observed a handful of times. The rearrangement joins TRBV4-2 to TRBJ2-7, with 8 bases aligning to TRBD2. Trimming removed 0 bases from V and 2 bases from J; junction bases left unmatched: 3. The CDR3 sequence is 15 residues long. Germline V gene lookup returns CDR1 LGHNA and CDR2 YNFKEQ. This CDR3 reads CASSQDAGGTYEQYF. CDR3 bases: TGTGCCAGCAGCCAAGATGCGGGAGGAACCTACGAGCAGTACTTC.

This clonotype was counted a few times. The chain couples TRBV20-1 to TRBJ2-3; D is ambiguous. The CDR3 contains 11 residues. Trimming removed 6 bases from V and 3 bases from J, with 7 bases in between. From germline, CDR1 is DFQATT and CDR2 SNEGSKA (reference sequence). The CDR3 DNA reads TGCAGTGCGGGGTATACAGATACGCAGTATTTT. As protein: CSAGYTDTQYF.

The chain links TRBV7-8 to TRBJ2-4; D not resolved. The V end was cut by 2 bases, the J end by 3 bases, with 11 bases between. The CDR3 extends over 15 amino acids. CDR1 SGHVS and CDR2 FQNEAQ come from the germline V gene. CDR3: CASSLPPSGKNIQYF. DNA of the CDR3: TGTGCCAGCAGCTTACCGCCGTCGGGCAAAAACATTCAGTACTTC. The entire variable domain, with the rest obtained from reference TRBV7-8 and TRBJ2-4, is as follows: GAGVSQSPRYKVAKRGQDVALRCDPISGHVSLFWYQQALGQGPEFLTYFQNEAQLDKSGLPSDRFFAERPEGSVSTLKIQRTQQEDSAVYLCASSLPPSGKNIQYFGAGTRLSVL.

The chain is built from TRBV5-1 and TRBJ2-1, with a possible D match to TRBD2 (6 bases). Germline CDR1 is SGHRS and CDR2 is YFSETQ. This CDR3 is 13 amino acids long. In nucleotides, the CDR3 is TGCGCTTCGACCTTAGCGGCCTCTCGTCAGCAGTTCTTC. Protein product: CASTLAASRQQFF.

J is TRBJ2-5 and V is TRBV20-1; maybe TRBD2 (6 bases). Trimming removed 3 bases at V and 7 bases at J, with 12 bases between. CDR1 is DFQATT and CDR2 is SNEGSKA in the germline V gene (reference sequence). The CDR3 runs 12 residues. The CDR3, as DNA: TGCAGTGCTAGGCCTAGCGAAGGGACCCAGTACTTC. It is translated as CSARPSEGTQYF.

This clonotype was counted a single time. The gene calls are TRBV12-5 and TRBJ2-5; D may be TRBD1 (5 bases). Trimming took off 6 bases at V and 5 bases at J, with 13 bases between the two ends. The CDR3 length is 13 residues. Germline CDR1 reads LGHNT; CDR2 reads FRNRAP. The CDR3 loop is CASGGQGLETQYF. Written as DNA, the CDR3 is TGTGCTAGTGGAGGTCAGGGTTTGGAGACCCAGTACTTC.

In regard to this clonotype: One end of the junction fails to match germline, which may point to a read error. This sequence joins TRBV7-2 and TRBJ2-7; 8 bases fit TRBD1. Germline V gives CDR1 SGHTA, CDR2 FQGNSA. This CDR3 contains 15 residues. In nucleotides, the CDR3 is TGTGCCAGCAGCCGGGATCAGGGGGCCTACTACGAACAGTACTTC. The encoded protein is CASSRDQGAYYEQYF.

This chain links TRBV3-1 with TRBJ1-2; D call uncertain. This CDR3 spans 11 amino acids. Germline V CDR1 and CDR2: LGHDT, YNNKEL (reference sequence). Between the trimmed V and J ends, which lost 1 base and 8 bases, there was a span of 5 bases. In nucleotides, the CDR3 is TGTGCCAGCAGCCAAGCCGACGGCTACACCTTC. It specifies CASSQADGYTF.

With respect to this clonotype: One junction end disagrees with the germline gene, perhaps due to a read error. The rearrangement links TRBV6-2 or TRBV6-3 to TRBJ2-2; D not certain. Gene TRBJ1-1 matches the end of the DNA better, so the J call may be wrong. The germline CDR1 and CDR2 sequences are MNHEY and SVGEGT. This CDR3 has 12 amino acids. The CDR3 sequence is CASSYGHTGAFF. In DNA, the CDR3 is TGTGCCAGCAGTTACGGGCACACTGGAGCTTTCTTT.

This clonotype was detected only a few times. J is TRBJ2-1 and V is TRBV6-5; no reliable D call. V lost 5 bases, J lost 0 bases, and 11 bases lay in between. The germline V gene has CDR1 MNHEY and CDR2 SVGAGI. The CDR3 extends over 15 amino acids. The CDR3 region is CASSHRGPSYNEQFF. The CDR3 DNA is TGTGCCAGCAGTCACCGCGGACCCTCCTACAATGAGCAGTTCTTC.

The chain joins TRBV7-2 to TRBJ1-1; no firm D call. The germline V gene has CDR1 SGHTA and CDR2 FQGNSA. V lost 5 bases, J lost 10 bases, and 17 bases lay in between. This CDR3 has 13 residues. DNA of the CDR3: TGTGCCAGCAGCAAAAGAGGCGCACCTGTAGCTTTCTTT. The encoded protein is CASSKRGAPVAFF. Based on the CDR3 plus reference TRBV7-2 and TRBJ1-1, the full variable domain is GAGVSQSPSNKVTEKGKDVELRCDPISGHTALYWYRQSLGQGLEFLIYFQGNSAPDKSGLPSDRFSAERTGGSVSTLTIQRTQQEDSAVYLCASSKRGAPVAFFGQGTRLTVV.

CDR3 in DNA: TGCGCCAGCAGCCGGACTAGCGAGGTCAATGAGCAGTACTTC. Its translation is CASSRTSEVNEQYF. V and J are TRBV5-1 and TRBJ2-1; 9 bases are shared with TRBD2. The J call is uncertain, as TRBJ2-7 better fits the DNA end. This CDR3 has 14 amino acids. The germline V gene encodes CDR1 SGHRS and CDR2 YFSETQ.

Of note for this clonotype: Since a much larger clone is just one base distant, this may be a read error. V usage is TRBV9 and J usage is TRBJ2-5; possible D gene TRBD2, 5 bases. V lost 6 bases and J 1 base, leaving 10 bases between the germline ends. CDR1 is SGDLS, CDR2 YYNGEE, per germline. This CDR3 comprises 13 residues. The CDR3: CASNVGSQETQYF. CDR3 DNA: TGTGCCAGCAACGTTGGGAGCCAAGAGACCCAGTACTTC.